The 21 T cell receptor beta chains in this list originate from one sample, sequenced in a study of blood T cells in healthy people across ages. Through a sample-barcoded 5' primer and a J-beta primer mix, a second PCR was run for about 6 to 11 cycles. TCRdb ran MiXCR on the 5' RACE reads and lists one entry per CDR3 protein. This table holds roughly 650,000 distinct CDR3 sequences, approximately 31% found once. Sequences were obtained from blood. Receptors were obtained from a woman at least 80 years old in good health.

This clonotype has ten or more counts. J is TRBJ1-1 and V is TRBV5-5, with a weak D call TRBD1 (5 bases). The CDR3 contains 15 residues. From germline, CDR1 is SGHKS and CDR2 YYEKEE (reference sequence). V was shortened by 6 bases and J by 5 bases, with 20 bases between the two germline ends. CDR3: CASTLLSFGGTEAFF. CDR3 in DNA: TGTGCCAGCACCCTCCTAAGTTTTGGGGGGACTGAAGCTTTCTTT. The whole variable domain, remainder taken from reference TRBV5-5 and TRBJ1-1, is DAGVTQSPTHLIKTRGQQVTLRCSPISGHKSVSWYQQVLGQGPQFIFQYYEKEERGRGNFPDRFSARQFPNYSSELNVNALLLGDSALYLCASTLLSFGGTEAFFGQGTRLTVV.

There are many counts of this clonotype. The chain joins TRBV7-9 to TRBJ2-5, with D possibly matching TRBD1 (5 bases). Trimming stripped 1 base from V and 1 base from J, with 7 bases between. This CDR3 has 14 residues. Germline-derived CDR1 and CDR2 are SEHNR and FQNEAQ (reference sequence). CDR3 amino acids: CASSLERGQETQYF. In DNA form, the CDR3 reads TGTGCCAGCAGCTTAGAAAGGGGCCAAGAGACCCAGTACTTC.

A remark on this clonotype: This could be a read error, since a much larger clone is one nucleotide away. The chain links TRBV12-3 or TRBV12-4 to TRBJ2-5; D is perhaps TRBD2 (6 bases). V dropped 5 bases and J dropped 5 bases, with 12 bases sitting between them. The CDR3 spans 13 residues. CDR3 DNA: TGTGCCAGCAGTCCCGGGGGTCGGGAGACCCAGTACTTC. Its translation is CASSPGGRETQYF.

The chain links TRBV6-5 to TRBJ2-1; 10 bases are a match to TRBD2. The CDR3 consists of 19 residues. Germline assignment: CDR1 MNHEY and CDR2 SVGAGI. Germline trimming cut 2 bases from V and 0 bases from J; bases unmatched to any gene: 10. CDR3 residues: CASSYRGLAGVSSYNEQFF. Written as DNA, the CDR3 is TGTGCCAGCAGTTACCGCGGGCTAGCGGGAGTTAGCTCCTACAATGAGCAGTTCTTC.

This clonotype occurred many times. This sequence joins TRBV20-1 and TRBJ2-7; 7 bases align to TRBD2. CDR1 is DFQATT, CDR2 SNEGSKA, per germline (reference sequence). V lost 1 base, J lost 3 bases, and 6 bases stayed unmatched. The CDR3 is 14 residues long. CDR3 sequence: CSARALSGFYEQYF. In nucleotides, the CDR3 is TGCAGTGCTAGAGCTCTTAGCGGGTTCTACGAGCAGTACTTC.

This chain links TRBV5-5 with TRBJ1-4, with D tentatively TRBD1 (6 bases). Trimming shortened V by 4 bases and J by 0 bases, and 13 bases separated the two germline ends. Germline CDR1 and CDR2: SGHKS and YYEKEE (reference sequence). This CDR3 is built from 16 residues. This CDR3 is CASSPGGQTTNEKLFF. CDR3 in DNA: TGTGCCAGCAGCCCCGGGGGCCAGACAACTAATGAAAAACTGTTTTTT.

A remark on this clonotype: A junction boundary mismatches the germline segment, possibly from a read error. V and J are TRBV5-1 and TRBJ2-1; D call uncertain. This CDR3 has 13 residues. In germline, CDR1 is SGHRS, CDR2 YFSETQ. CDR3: CAGSFSPYNEQFF. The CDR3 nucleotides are TGCGCCGGCAGCTTTAGCCCATACAATGAGCAGTTCTTC.

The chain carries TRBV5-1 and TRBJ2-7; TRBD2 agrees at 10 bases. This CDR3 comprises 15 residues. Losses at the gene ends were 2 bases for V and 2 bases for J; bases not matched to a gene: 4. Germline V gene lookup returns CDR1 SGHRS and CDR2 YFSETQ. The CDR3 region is CASSLGTSATYEQYF. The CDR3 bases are TGCGCCAGCAGCTTAGGGACTAGCGCTACCTACGAGCAGTACTTC.

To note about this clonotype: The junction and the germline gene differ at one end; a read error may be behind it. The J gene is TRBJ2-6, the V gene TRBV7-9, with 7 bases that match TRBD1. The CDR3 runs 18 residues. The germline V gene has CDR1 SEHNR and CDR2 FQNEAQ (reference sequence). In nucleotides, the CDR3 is TGTGTCAGCAGCTCACAATTTGGGACAGCGTCTGGGGCCAACGTCCTGACTTTC. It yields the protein CVSSSQFGTASGANVLTF.

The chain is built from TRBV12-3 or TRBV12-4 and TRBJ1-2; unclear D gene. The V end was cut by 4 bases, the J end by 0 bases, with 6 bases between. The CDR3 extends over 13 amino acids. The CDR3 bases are TGTGCCAGCAGTTCCCAAGCTAACTATGGCTACACCTTC. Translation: CASSSQANYGYTF.

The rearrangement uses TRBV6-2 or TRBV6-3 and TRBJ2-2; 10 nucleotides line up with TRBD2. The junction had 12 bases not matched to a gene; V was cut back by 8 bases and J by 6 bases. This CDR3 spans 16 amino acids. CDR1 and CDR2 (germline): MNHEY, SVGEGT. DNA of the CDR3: TGTGCCAGCCGCCTAAGCGGGGGGGGCCGGTCCGGGGAGCTGTTTTTT. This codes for CASRLSGGGRSGELFF.

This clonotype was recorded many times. The chain's CDR3 is CASAEQLGTQYF. The CDR3 bases are TGCGCCAGCGCAGAACAGTTGGGGACCCAGTACTTC. The rearrangement uses TRBV10-2 and TRBJ2-5; no clear D gene. Trimming stripped 8 bases from V and 7 bases from J, with 14 bases between. The germline V gene encodes CDR1 WSHSY and CDR2 SAAADI. CDR3 length equals 12 residues.

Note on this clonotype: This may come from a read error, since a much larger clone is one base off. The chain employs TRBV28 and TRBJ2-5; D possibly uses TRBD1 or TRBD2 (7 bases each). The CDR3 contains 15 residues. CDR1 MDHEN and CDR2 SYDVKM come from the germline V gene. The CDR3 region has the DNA TGTACCAGCAGTTCCGGGGGAGGGACAGAAGAGACCCAGTACTTC. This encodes CTSSSGGGTEETQYF.

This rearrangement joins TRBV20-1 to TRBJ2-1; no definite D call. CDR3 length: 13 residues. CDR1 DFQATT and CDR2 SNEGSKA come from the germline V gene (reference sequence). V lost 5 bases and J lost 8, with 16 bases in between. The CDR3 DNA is TGCAGTGCTCCTCTAAGACCTTGGGATGAGCAGTTCTTC. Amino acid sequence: CSAPLRPWDEQFF.

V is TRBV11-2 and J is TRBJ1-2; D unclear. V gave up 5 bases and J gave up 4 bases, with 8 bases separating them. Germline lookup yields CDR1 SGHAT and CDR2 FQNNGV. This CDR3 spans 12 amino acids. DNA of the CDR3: TGTGCCAGCAGCGGCGTCGTCTATGGCTACACCTTC. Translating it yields CASSGVVYGYTF.

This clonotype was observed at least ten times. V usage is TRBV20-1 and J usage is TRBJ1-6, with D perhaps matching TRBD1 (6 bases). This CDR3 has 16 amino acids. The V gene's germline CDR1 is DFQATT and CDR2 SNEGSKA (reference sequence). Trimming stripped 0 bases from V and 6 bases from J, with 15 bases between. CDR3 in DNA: TGCAGTGCTAGAGAGCGGACAGCTCGTATTAATTCACCCCTCCACTTT. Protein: CSARERTARINSPLHF.

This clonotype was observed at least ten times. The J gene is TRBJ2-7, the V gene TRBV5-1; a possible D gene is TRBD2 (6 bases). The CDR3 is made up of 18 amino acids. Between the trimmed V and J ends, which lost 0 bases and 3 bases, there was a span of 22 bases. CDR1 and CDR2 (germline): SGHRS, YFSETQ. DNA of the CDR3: TGCGCCAGCAGCTTGGGTACCAGGGAAGGACTACGAGGCTACGAGCAGTACTTC. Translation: CASSLGTREGLRGYEQYF.

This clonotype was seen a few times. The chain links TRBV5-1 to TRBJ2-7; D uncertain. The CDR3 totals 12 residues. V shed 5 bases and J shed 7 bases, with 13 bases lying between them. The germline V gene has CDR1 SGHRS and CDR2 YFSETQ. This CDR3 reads CASRPEINEQYF. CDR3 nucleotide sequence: TGCGCCAGCAGGCCTGAAATTAATGAGCAGTACTTC.

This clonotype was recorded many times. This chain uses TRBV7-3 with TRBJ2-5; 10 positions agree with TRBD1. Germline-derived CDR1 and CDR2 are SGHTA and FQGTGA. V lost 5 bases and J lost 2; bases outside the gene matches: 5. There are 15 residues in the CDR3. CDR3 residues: CASSLGQGTQETQYF. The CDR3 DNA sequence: TGTGCCAGCAGCCTGGGACAGGGGACGCAAGAGACCCAGTACTTC.

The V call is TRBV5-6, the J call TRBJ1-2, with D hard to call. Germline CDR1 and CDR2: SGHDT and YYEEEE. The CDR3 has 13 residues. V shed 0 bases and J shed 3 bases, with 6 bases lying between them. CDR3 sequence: CASSLVGHYGYTF. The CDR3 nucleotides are TGTGCCAGCAGCTTGGTCGGACACTATGGCTACACCTTC.

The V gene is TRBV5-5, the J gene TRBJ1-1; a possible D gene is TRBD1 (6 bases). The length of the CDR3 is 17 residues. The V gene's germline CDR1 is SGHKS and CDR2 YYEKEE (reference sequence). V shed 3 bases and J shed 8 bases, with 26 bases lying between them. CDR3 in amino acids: CASSSAVWGPGGVEAFF. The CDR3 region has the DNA TGTGCCAGCAGCTCCGCGGTGTGGGGGCCGGGGGGTGTGGAAGCTTTCTTT.